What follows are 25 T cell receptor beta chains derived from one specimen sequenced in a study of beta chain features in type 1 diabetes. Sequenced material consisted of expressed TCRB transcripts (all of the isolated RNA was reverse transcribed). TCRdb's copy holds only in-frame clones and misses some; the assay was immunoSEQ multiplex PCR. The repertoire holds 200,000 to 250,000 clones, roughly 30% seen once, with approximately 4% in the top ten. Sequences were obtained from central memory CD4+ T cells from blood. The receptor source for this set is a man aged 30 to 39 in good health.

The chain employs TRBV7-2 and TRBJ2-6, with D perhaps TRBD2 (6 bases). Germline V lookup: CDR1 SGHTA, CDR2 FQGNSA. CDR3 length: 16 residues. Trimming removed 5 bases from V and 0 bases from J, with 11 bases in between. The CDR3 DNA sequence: TGTGCCAGCAGCCGGGACTGGGACTCTGGGGCCAACGTCCTGACTTTC. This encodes CASSRDWDSGANVLTF.

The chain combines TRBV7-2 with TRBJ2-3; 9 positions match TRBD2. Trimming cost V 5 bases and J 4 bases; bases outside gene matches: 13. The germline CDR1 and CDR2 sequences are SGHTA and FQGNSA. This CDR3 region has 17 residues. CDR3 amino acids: CASSPLAGISEADTQYF. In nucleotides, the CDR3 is TGTGCCAGCAGCCCTCTAGCGGGGATAAGTGAAGCAGATACGCAGTATTTT.

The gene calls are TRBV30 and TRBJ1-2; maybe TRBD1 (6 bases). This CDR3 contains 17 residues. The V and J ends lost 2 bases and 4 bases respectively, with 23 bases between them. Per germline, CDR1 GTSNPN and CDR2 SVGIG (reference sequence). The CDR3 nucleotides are TGTGCCTGGAGTAGGGGGACCCGAAACCCTGGAGGCTATGGCTACACCTTC. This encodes CAWSRGTRNPGGYGYTF.

CDR3 DNA sequence: TGTGCCACCAGCCAAGGAGTGGGGTATAATTCACCCCTCCACTTT. It is translated as CATSQGVGYNSPLHF. This chain uses TRBV15 with TRBJ1-6, with no clear D. CDR3 size: 15 residues. Between the trimmed V and J ends, which lost 5 bases and 4 bases, there was a span of 12 bases. Germline V gene lookup returns CDR1 LNHNV and CDR2 YYDKDF (reference sequence).

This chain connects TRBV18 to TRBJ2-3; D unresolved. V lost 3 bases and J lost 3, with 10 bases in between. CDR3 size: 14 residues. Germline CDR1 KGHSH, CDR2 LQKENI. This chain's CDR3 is CASSPETWTDTQYF. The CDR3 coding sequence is TGTGCCAGCTCACCTGAGACTTGGACAGATACGCAGTATTTT.

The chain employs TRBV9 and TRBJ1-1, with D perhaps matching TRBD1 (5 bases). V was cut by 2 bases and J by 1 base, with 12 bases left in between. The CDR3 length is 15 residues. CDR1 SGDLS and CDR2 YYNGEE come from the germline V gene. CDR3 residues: CASSVSGTANTEAFF. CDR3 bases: TGTGCCAGCAGCGTTTCCGGGACCGCGAACACTGAAGCTTTCTTT.

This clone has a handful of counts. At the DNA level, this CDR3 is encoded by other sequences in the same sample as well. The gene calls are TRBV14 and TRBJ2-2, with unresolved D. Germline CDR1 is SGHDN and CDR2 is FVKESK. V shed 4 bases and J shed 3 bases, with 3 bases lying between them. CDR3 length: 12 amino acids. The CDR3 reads CASSPDTGELFF. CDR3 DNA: TGTGCCAGCAGCCCTGACACCGGGGAGCTGTTTTTT. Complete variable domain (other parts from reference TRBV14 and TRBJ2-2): EAGVTQFPSHSVIEKGQTVTLRCDPISGHDNLYWYRRVMGKEIKFLLHFVKESKQDESGMPNNRFLAERTGGTYSTLKVQPAELEDSGVYFCASSPDTGELFFGEGSRLTVL.

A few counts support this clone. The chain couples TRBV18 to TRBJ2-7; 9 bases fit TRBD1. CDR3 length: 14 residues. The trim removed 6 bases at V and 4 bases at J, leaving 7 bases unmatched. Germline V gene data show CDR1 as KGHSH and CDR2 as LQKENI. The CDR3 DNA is TGTGCCAGCTCCTCGGGACAGGGAGGGTACGAGCAGTACTTC. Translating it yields CASSSGQGGYEQYF.

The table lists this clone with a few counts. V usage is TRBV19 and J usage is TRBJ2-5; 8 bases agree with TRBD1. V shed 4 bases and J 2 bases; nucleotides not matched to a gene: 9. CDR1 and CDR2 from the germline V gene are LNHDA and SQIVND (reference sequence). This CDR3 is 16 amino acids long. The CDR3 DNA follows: TGTGCCAGTAGTACCATGACAGGGACAGGACAAGAGACCCAGTACTTC. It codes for CASSTMTGTGQETQYF.

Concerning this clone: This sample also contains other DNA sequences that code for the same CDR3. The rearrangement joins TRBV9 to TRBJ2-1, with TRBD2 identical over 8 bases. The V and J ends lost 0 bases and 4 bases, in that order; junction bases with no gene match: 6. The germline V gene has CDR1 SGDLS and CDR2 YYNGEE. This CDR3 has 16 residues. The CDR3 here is CASSVGLAGLYNEQFF. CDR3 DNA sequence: TGTGCCAGCAGCGTAGGCCTAGCGGGCCTTTACAATGAGCAGTTCTTC.

The CDR3 loop reads CASRGEEYQETQYF. The DNA for the CDR3 is TGTGCCAGCAGGGGGGAGGAGTACCAAGAGACCCAGTACTTC. The chain recombines TRBV2 with TRBJ2-5; the D gene is possibly TRBD2 (6 bases). CDR3 length: 14 amino acids. Germline CDR1 SNHLY, CDR2 FYNNEI. Trimming left V 6 bases short and J 0 bases short, with 11 bases between. Filled out from reference TRBV2 and TRBJ2-5, the complete variable domain reads EPEVTQTPSHQVTQMGQEVILRCVPISNHLYFYWYRQILGQKVEFLVSFYNNEISEKSEIFDDQFSVERPDGSNFTLKIRSTKLEDSAMYFCASRGEEYQETQYFGPGTRLLVL.

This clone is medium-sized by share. The CDR3 is CASSQDQATGRNIQYF. CDR3 coding DNA: TGCGCCAGCAGCCAAGATCAGGCAACTGGACGGAACATTCAGTACTTC. The chain employs TRBV4-3 and TRBJ2-4; D not certain. This CDR3 has 16 amino acids. Trimming stripped 0 bases from V and 7 bases from J, with 16 bases between. Looked up from germline, CDR1 is LGHNA and CDR2 is YSLEER.

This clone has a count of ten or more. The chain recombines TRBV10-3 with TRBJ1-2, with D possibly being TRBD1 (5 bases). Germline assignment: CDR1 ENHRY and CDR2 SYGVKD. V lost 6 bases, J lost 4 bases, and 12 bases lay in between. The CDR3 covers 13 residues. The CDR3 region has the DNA TGTGCCATCAGGGAAACAGGAGCCTATGGCTACACCTTC. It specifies CAIRETGAYGYTF.

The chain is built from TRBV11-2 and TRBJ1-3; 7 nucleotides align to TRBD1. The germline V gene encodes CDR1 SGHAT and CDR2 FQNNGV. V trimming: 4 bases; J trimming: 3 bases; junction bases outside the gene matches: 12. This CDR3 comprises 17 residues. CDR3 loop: CASSYTRQGGYGNTIYF. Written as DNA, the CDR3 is TGTGCCAGCAGCTACACGCGACAGGGAGGATATGGAAACACCATATATTTT. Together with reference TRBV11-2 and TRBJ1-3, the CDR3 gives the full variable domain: EAGVAQSPRYKIIEKRQSVAFWCNPISGHATLYWYQQILGQGPKLLIQFQNNGVVDDSQLPKDRFSAERLKGVDSTLKIQPAKLEDSAVYLCASSYTRQGGYGNTIYFGEGSWLTVV.

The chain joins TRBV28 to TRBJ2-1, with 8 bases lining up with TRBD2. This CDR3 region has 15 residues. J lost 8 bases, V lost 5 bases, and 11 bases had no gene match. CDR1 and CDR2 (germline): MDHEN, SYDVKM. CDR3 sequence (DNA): TGTGCCAGCAGTAAACGAGCGGGAGATAAGCATGAGCAGTTCTTC. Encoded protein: CASSKRAGDKHEQFF.

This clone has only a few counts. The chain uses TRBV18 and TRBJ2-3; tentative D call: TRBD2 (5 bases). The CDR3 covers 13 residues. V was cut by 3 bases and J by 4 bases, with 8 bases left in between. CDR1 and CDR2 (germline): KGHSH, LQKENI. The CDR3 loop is CASSPASSDTQYF. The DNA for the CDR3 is TGTGCCAGCTCACCTGCTAGCTCAGATACGCAGTATTTT.

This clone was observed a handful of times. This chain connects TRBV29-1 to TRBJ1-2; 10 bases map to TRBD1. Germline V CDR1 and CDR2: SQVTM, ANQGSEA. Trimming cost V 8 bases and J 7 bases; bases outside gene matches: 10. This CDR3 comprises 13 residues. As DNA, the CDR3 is TGCAGCTCTTCTCCGGGGACAGGGGCTGGCTACACCTTC. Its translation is CSSSPGTGAGYTF.

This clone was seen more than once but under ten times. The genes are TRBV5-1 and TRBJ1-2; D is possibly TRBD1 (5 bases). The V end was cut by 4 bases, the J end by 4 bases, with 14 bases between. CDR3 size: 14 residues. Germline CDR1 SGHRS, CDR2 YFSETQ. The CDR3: CASSDITGSYGYTF. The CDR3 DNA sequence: TGCGCCAGCAGCGACATTACAGGCAGCTATGGCTACACCTTC.

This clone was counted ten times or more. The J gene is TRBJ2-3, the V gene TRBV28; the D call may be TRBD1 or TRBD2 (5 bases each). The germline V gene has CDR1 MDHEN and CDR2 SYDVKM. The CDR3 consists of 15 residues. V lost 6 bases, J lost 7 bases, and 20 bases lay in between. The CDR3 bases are TGTGCCAGCAGGGCCGGGACGGACGCACAGAATACGCAGTATTTT. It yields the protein CASRAGTDAQNTQYF. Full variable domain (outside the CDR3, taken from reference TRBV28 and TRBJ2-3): DVKVTQSSRYLVKRTGEKVFLECVQDMDHENMFWYRQDPGLGLRLIYFSYDVKMKEKGDIPEGYSVSREKKERFSLILESASTNQTSMYLCASRAGTDAQNTQYFGPGTRLTVL.

The CDR3 protein is CASSPNRVETQYF. The DNA of the CDR3 is TGTGCCAGCAGCCCCAACAGGGTGGAGACCCAGTACTTC. The rearrangement links TRBV7-9 to TRBJ2-5; possible D gene TRBD1, 6 bases. Trimming shortened V by 5 bases and J by 5 bases, and 12 bases separated the two germline ends. This CDR3 has 13 residues. Germline-derived CDR1 and CDR2 are SEHNR and FQNEAQ (reference sequence).

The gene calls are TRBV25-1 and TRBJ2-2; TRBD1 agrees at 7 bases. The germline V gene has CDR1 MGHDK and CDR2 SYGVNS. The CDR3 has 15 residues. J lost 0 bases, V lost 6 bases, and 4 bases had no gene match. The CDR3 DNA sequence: TGTGCCAGCAGCGGACAGGCCACGAACACCGGGGAGCTGTTTTTT. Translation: CASSGQATNTGELFF. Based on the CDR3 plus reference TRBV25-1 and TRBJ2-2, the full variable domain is EADIYQTPRYLVIGTGKKITLECSQTMGHDKMYWYQQDPGMELHLIHYSYGVNSTEKGDLSSESTVSRIRTEHFPLTLESARPSHTSQYLCASSGQATNTGELFFGEGSRLTVL.

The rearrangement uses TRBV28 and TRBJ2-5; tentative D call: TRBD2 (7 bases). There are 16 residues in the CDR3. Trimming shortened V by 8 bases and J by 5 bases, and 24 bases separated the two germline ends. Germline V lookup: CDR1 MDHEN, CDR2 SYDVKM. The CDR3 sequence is CASLEGGRFDRETQYF. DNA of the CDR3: TGTGCCAGCCTCGAGGGGGGGCGCTTTGATCGTGAGACCCAGTACTTC.

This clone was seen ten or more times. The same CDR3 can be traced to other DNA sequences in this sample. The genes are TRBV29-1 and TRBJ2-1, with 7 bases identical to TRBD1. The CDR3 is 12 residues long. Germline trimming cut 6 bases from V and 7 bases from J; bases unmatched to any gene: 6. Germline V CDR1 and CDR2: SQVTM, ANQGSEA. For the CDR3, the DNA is TGCAGCGTCAACAGGGGACCAAATGAGCAGTTCTTC. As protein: CSVNRGPNEQFF.

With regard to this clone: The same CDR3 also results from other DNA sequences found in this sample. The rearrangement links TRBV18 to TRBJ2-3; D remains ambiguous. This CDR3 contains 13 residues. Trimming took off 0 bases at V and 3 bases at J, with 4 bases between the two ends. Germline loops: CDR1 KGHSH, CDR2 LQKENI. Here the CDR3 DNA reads TGTGCCAGCTCACCACCGGTGACAGATACGCAGTATTTT. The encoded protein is CASSPPVTDTQYF.

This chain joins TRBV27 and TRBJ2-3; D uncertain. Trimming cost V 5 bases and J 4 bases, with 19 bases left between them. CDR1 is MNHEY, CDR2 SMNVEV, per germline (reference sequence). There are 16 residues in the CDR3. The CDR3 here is CASSPSRVGQPDTQYF. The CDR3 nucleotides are TGTGCCAGCAGTCCTTCTCGAGTTGGCCAGCCAGATACGCAGTATTTT.